This T cell receptor (beta chain) is from a study of T cell responses to AZD1222 COVID-19 vaccine. Profiled with immunoSEQ multiplex PCR; TCRdb holds only in-frame clones, not every one. The sample lists about 130,000 clones, over 75% occurring once. Specimen: peripheral blood, collected on day 0 of AZD1222 vaccination. The clonotype originates from an adult in good health.

The CDR3 nucleotides read TGTGCCAGCAGTAGGGACAGGGAGGCAGGAAACACCATATATTTT. Translated: CASSRDREAGNTIYF. The chain is built from TRBV6-5 and TRBJ1-3; 9 bases fit TRBD1. Germline lookup yields CDR1 MNHEY and CDR2 SVGAGI. The CDR3 extends over 15 amino acids. The junction had 6 bases not matched to a gene; V was cut back by 5 bases and J by 4 bases.